Here is one TCR beta chain with its context. Its target is unknown. This sample was included in a study of T cell responses to AZD1222 COVID-19 vaccine. Looking at the study overall: Second-dose recipients at about 4 or about 12 weeks were treated as one pooled group.

Libraries were prepared by immunoSEQ multiplex PCR; TCRdb keeps only in-frame clonotypes and omits some of them. The sample contains around 90,000 clones, roughly 90% of which appear only once. CDR3 size: 12 residues. Germline V CDR1 and CDR2: KGHDR, SFDVKD. The J segment lost 7 bases and the V segment lost 7 bases, leaving 1 base of the junction unmatched. The study's findings and limits: The donor group comprised mostly white British people and more females; the analysis possibly underestimated clonal diversity. Among those given AZD1222, only six or seven were seropositive at baseline.

This TCR came from an adult in good health. This sequence joins TRBV24-1 and TRBJ2-2; TRBD1 matches at 8 bases. Source: peripheral blood, taken on day 0 of AZD1222 vaccination. As DNA, the CDR3 is TGTGCCACCAGACAGGGGGACGGGGAGCTGTTTTTT. Its translation: CATRQGDGELFF.